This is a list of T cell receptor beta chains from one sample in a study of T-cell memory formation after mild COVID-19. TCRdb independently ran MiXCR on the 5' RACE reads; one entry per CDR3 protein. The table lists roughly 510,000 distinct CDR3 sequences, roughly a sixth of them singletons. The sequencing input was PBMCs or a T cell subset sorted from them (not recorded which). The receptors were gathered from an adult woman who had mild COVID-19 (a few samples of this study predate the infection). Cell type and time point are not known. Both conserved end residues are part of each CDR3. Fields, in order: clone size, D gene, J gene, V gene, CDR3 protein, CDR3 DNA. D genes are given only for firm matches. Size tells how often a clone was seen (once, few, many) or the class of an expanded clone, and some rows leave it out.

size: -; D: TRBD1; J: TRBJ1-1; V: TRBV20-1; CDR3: CSAEGDRANTEAFF; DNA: TGCAGTGCTGAGGGGGACAGGGCGAACACTGAAGCTTTCTTT
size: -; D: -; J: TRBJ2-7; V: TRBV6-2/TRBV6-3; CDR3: CASSYLAYEQYF; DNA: TGTGCCAGCAGTTACCTAGCCTACGAGCAGTACTTC
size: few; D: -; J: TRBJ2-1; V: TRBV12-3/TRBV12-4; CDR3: CASTLGLNEQFF; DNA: TGTGCCAGCACCCTAGGGTTAAATGAGCAGTTCTTC
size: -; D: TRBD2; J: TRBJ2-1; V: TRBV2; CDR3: CASSPRLAGGYEQFF; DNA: TGTGCCAGCAGTCCCCGACTAGCGGGGGGATATGAGCAGTTCTTC
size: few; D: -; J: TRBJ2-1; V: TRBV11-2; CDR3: CASSWAWTPNEQFF; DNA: TGTGCCAGCAGCTGGGCGTGGACTCCAAATGAGCAGTTCTTC
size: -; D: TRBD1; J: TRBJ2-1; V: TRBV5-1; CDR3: CASSAPGTGDPTQFF; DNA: TGCGCCAGCAGCGCGCCGGGGACAGGGGACCCCACGCAGTTCTTC
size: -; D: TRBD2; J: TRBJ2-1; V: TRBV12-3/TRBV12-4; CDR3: CASSSQITTSGNEQFF; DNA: TGTGCCAGCAGTTCCCAAATCACGACTAGCGGCAATGAGCAGTTCTTC
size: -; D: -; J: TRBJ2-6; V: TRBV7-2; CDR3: CASSASGTNSGANVLTF; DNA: TGTGCCAGCAGCGCCTCCGGGACAAACTCTGGGGCCAACGTCCTGACTTTC
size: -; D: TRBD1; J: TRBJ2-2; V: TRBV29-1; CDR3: CSAVGTGWGSGELFF; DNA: TGCAGCGCGGTTGGGACAGGGTGGGGCTCCGGGGAGCTGTTTTTT
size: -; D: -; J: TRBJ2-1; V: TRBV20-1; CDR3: CSARDQVYNEQFF; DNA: TGCAGTGCTAGAGATCAAGTTTACAATGAGCAGTTCTTC
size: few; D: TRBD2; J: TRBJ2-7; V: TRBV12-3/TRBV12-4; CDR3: CASSSSGEPYEQYF; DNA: TGTGCCAGCAGTTCTAGCGGGGAACCCTACGAGCAGTACTTC
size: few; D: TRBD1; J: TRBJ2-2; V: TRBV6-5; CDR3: CASSYSHQGVNTGELFF; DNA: TGTGCCAGCAGTTACTCACACCAGGGGGTGAACACCGGGGAGCTGTTTTTT
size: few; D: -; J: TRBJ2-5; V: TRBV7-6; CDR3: CASSPDGGYRETQYF; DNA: TGTGCCAGCAGTCCCGATGGAGGGTATCGAGAGACCCAGTACTTC
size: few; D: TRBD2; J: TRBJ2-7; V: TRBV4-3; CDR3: CASSQVVAGGPYEQYF; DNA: TGCGCCAGCAGCCAAGTGGTAGCGGGAGGGCCCTACGAGCAGTACTTC
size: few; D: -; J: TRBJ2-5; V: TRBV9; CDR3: CASSSGTGPGETQYF; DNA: TGTGCCAGCAGCTCCGGAACTGGCCCCGGGGAGACCCAGTACTTC
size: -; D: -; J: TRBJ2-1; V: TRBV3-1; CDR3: CASSHLNEQFF; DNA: TGTGCCAGCAGCCACCTCAATGAGCAGTTCTTC
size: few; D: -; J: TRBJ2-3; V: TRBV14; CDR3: CASSQEKFPGTQYF; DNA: TGTGCCAGCAGCCAAGAAAAGTTTCCGGGAACGCAGTATTTT
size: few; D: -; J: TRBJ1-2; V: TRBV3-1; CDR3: CASSQGWTQAYGYTF; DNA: TGTGCCAGCAGCCAAGGTTGGACCCAGGCTTATGGCTACACCTTC
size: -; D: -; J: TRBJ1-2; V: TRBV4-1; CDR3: CASSEEGRASFGYTF; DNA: TGCGCCAGCAGCGAGGAAGGCAGGGCTAGTTTTGGCTACACCTTC
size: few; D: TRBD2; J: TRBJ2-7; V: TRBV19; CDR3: CASSTIAGGSDEQYF; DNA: TGTGCCAGTAGTACCATAGCGGGAGGGTCCGACGAGCAGTACTTC
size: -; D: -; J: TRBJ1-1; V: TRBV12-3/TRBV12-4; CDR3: CASSSWEDMNTEAFF; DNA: TGTGCCAGCAGTTCGTGGGAGGATATGAACACTGAAGCTTTCTTT
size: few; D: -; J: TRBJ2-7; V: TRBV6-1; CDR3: CASSNGGLGAYEQYF; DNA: TGTGCCAGCTCAAACGGGGGTCTAGGGGCCTACGAGCAGTACTTC
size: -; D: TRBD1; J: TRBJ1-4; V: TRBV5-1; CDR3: CASSPLDRVEKLFF; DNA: TGCGCCAGCAGCCCCCTAGACAGGGTTGAAAAACTGTTTTTT
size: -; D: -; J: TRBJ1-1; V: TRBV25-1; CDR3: CASQKYRDTEAFF; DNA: TGTGCCAGCCAGAAGTACAGAGACACTGAAGCTTTCTTT
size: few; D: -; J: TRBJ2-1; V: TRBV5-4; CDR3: CASSFPGYIGYNEQFF; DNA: TGTGCCAGCAGCTTCCCAGGGTACATCGGCTACAATGAGCAGTTCTTC
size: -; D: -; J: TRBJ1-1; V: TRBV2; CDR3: CASSGEPEAFF; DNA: TGTGCCAGCAGTGGGGAACCTGAAGCTTTCTTT
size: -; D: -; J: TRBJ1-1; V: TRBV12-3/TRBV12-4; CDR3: CASSWEDTEAFF; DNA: TGTGCCAGCAGTTGGGAGGACACTGAAGCTTTCTTT
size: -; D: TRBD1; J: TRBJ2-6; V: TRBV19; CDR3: CASSTRTGSGSGANVLTF; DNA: TGTGCCAGTAGTACCAGGACAGGTTCAGGCTCTGGGGCCAACGTCCTGACTTTC
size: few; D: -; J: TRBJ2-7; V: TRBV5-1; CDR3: CASSLWVLGAAYEQYF; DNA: TGCGCCAGCAGCTTGTGGGTGCTGGGAGCAGCCTACGAGCAGTACTTC
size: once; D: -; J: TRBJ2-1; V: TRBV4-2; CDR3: CASSQDYGGAYNEQFF; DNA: TGTGCCAGCAGCCAAGATTACGGAGGGGCCTACAATGAGCAGTTCTTC
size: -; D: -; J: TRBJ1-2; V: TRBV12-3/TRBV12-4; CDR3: CDSSLALGYTF; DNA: TGTGACAGCAGTTTAGCTCTCGGCTACACCTTC
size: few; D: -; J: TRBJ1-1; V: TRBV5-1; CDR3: CASSLAGTGINTEAFF; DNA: TGCGCCAGCAGCTTGGCCGGGACGGGCATTAACACTGAAGCTTTCTTT
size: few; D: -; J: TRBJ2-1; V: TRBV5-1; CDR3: CASSRTVEQFF; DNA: TGCGCCAGCAGCAGGACAGTCGAGCAGTTCTTC
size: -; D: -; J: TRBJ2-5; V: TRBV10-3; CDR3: CAISEQGARGETQYF; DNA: TGTGCCATCAGTGAACAGGGTGCGAGGGGAGAGACCCAGTACTTC
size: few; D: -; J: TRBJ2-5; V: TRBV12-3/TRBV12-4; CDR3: CASSGGGQIETQYF; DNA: TGTGCCAGCAGCGGGGGGGGACAGATAGAGACCCAGTACTTC
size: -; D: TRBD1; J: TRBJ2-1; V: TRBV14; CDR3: CASSATGGISNEQFF; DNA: TGTGCCAGCAGCGCCACAGGGGGCATCTCCAATGAGCAGTTCTTC
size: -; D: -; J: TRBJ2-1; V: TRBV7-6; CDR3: CASSSNRGAYNEQFF; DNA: TGTGCCAGCAGCTCTAATCGGGGAGCCTACAATGAGCAGTTCTTC
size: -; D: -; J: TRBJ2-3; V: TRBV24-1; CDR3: CATSDLLWDTQYF; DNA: TGTGCCACCAGTGATTTGCTCTGGGATACGCAGTATTTT
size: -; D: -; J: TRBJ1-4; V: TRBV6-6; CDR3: CASSYQAATNEKLFF; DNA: TGTGCCAGCAGTTATCAGGCTGCAACTAATGAAAAACTGTTTTTT
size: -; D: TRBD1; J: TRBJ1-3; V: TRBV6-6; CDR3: CASSYGPGQGATGNTIYF; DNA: TGTGCCAGCAGTTACGGGCCGGGACAGGGGGCAACTGGAAACACCATATATTTT
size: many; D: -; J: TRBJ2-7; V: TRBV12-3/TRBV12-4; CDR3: CASSPRHGVYEQYF; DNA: TGTGCCAGCAGTCCGAGACACGGTGTCTACGAGCAGTACTTC
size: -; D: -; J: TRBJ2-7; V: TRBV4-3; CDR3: CASSQGGGARTYEQYF; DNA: TGCGCCAGCAGCCAAGGAGGGGGGGCGCGGACCTACGAGCAGTACTTC
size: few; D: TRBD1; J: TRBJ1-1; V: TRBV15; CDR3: CATSPGQGPENTEAFF; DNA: TGTGCCACCAGCCCGGGACAGGGACCTGAGAACACTGAAGCTTTCTTT
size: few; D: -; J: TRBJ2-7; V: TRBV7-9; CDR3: CASSLVSSPYEQYF; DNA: TGTGCCAGCAGCTTAGTCAGTTCCCCCTACGAGCAGTACTTC
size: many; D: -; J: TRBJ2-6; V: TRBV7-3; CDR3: CASSPFSGANVLTF; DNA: TGTGCCAGCAGTCCGTTCTCTGGGGCCAACGTCCTGACTTTC
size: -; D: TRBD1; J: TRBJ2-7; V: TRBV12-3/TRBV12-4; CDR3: CASSFGTVYEQYF; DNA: TGTGCCAGCAGTTTTGGGACAGTATACGAGCAGTACTTC
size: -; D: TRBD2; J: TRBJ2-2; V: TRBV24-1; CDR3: CATSDTVIAGIGGELFF; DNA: TGTGCCACCAGTGATACCGTAATAGCGGGAATCGGCGGGGAGCTGTTTTTT
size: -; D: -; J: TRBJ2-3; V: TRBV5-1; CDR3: CASSPGQTSTDTQYF; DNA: TGCGCCAGCAGCCCAGGACAGACTAGCACAGATACGCAGTATTTT
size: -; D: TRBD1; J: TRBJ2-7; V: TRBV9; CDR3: CASSGGGGQGMGEQYF; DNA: TGTGCCAGCAGCGGAGGAGGGGGACAGGGTATGGGAGAGCAGTACTTC
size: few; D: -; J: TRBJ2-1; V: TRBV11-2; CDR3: CASSTTYGGNEQFF; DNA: TGTGCCAGCAGCACTACGTATGGTGGCAATGAGCAGTTCTTC
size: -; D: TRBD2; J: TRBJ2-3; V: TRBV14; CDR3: CASSTRGLAGVPPSSTDTQYF; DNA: TGTGCCAGCAGCACTAGGGGACTAGCGGGAGTACCCCCCAGTAGCACAGATACGCAGTATTTT
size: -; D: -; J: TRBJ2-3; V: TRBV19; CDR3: CASSISYSTDTQYF; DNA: TGTGCCAGTAGTATCTCTTATAGCACAGATACGCAGTATTTT
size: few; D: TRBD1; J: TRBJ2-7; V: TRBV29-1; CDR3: CSAASPAAGGNEQYF; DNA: TGCAGCGCCGCTTCCCCGGCGGCAGGGGGTAACGAGCAGTACTTC
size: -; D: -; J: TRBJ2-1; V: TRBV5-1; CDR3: CASSVEFSGGIYNEQFF; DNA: TGCGCCAGCAGCGTAGAATTTAGCGGAGGCATATACAATGAGCAGTTCTTC
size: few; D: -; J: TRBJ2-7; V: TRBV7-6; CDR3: CASSLYDGSYEQYF; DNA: TGTGCCAGCAGCTTATACGACGGCTCGTACGAGCAGTACTTC
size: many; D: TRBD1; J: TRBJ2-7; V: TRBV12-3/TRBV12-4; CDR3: CASSPRTGTYEQYF; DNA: TGCGCCAGCAGCCCACGGACAGGGACCTACGAGCAGTACTTC
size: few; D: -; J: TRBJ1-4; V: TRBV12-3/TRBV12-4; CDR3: CASTLGTTNEKLFF; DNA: TGTGCCAGCACATTGGGAACAACTAATGAAAAACTGTTTTTT
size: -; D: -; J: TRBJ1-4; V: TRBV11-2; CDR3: CASSHPTRREKLFF; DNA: TGTGCCAGCAGCCACCCCACCCGGAGGGAAAAACTGTTTTTT
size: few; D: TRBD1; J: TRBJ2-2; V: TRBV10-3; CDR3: CAISRTGVSGELFF; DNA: TGTGCCATCAGTCGGACAGGGGTGAGCGGGGAGCTGTTTTTT